The 15 T cell receptor beta chains given below trace back to one sample, sequenced in a study of blood T cell repertoires in COVID-19. Data came from immunoSEQ multiplex PCR; TCRdb stores just in-frame clones and leaves some out. The repertoire consists of roughly 120,000 clones, with about 88% occurring once and the leading ten covering around 3.6%. The specimen sequenced was peripheral blood. The receptors were gathered from a man in his forties or fifties with active COVID-19.

The chain links TRBV9 to TRBJ2-3; 8 bases map to TRBD2. The germline V gene has CDR1 SGDLS and CDR2 YYNGEE. CDR3 size: 16 residues. V shed 3 bases, J shed 4 bases, and the junction held 10 bases outside the gene matches. The CDR3 spells CASSARAGEGSDTQYF. In DNA, the CDR3 is TGTGCCAGCAGCGCGAGAGCGGGAGAAGGATCAGATACGCAGTATTTT.

The CDR3 here is CASSRDKGNTEAFF. The CDR3 nucleotides read TGTGCCAGCTCACGGGACAAAGGGAACACTGAAGCTTTCTTT. V gene TRBV18 combines with J gene TRBJ1-1; TRBD1 might be the D (6 bases). Germline CDR1 is KGHSH and CDR2 is LQKENI. The germline V and J ends were trimmed by 4 bases and 1 base, with 10 bases remaining between them. The CDR3 extends over 14 amino acids.

The chain recombines TRBV15 with TRBJ1-5; no clear D gene. V was trimmed by 3 bases and J by 5 bases, leaving 5 bases between them. The CDR3 loop spans 12 amino acids. The V gene's germline CDR1 is LNHNV and CDR2 YYDKDF (reference sequence). CDR3 DNA sequence: TGTGCCACCAGCAGCTTCTATCAGCCCCAGCATTTT. It is translated as CATSSFYQPQHF.

The chain carries TRBV5-1 and TRBJ2-1, with D unresolved. This CDR3 has 14 residues. Germline V gene lookup returns CDR1 SGHRS and CDR2 YFSETQ. V lost 4 bases to trimming and J lost 9 bases, with 17 bases between them. The CDR3 region is CASSQGTNGGEQFF. CDR3 bases: TGCGCCAGCAGCCAAGGTACTAACGGCGGTGAGCAGTTCTTC.

J is TRBJ2-7 and V is TRBV19; tentative D call: TRBD1 (6 bases). This CDR3 spans 12 amino acids. V lost 3 bases to trimming and J lost 7 bases, with 10 bases between them. Germline V gene sequence: CDR1 LNHDA, CDR2 SQIVND (reference sequence). Here the CDR3 DNA reads TGTGCCAGTAGTATTTGGGGGCATGAGCAGTACTTC. As protein: CASSIWGHEQYF.

The chain combines TRBV2 with TRBJ2-1; 11 bases match TRBD2. CDR1 and CDR2 from the germline V gene are SNHLY and FYNNEI. The trim removed 6 bases at V and 3 bases at J, leaving 4 bases unmatched. The CDR3 has 15 amino acids. The CDR3 coding sequence is TGTGCCAGCAGCCTTACTAGCGGGGGCTACAATGAGCAGTTCTTC. Amino acid sequence: CASSLTSGGYNEQFF.

The chain couples TRBV15 to TRBJ2-2, with 9 bases fitting TRBD1. The CDR3 is 15 residues long. Germline CDR1 and CDR2: LNHNV and YYDKDF (reference sequence). V was pared by 4 bases and J by 6 bases, with 6 bases of the junction left unmatched. The CDR3 DNA follows: TGTGCCACCAGCATCGGGACAGGGTTTTCCGGGGAGCTGTTTTTT. This sequence encodes CATSIGTGFSGELFF. Full variable domain (rest looked up from reference TRBV15 and TRBJ2-2): DAMVIQNPRYQVTQFGKPVTLSCSQTLNHNVMYWYQQKSSQAPKLLFHYYDKDFNNEADTPDNFQSRRPNTSFCFLDIRSPGLGDTAMYLCATSIGTGFSGELFFGEGSRLTVL.

J is TRBJ2-3 and V is TRBV25-1, with D perhaps matching TRBD2 (5 bases). The germline V gene has CDR1 MGHDK and CDR2 SYGVNS. The V end lost 1 base, the J end lost 13 bases, and 18 bases lay between the germline ends. This CDR3 spans 14 amino acids. CDR3 sequence (DNA): TGTGCCAGCAGTGAATCAGGAAAGGCGGGTAGCGAGTATTTT. Protein product: CASSESGKAGSEYF.

The chain links TRBV7-2 to TRBJ2-7; TRBD1 might be the D (6 bases). Trimming shortened V by 5 bases and J by 4 bases, and 12 bases separated the two germline ends. Germline V gene lookup returns CDR1 SGHTA and CDR2 FQGNSA. This CDR3 spans 13 amino acids. The CDR3 DNA reads TGTGCCAGCAGCCCTAGGGGGTCTTACGAGCAGTACGTC. Protein product: CASSPRGSYEQYV.

The chain links TRBV6-2 or TRBV6-3 to TRBJ2-7, with D possibly matching TRBD1 (5 bases). Trimming removed 4 bases at V and 2 bases at J, with 15 bases between. Germline V CDR1 and CDR2: MNHEY, SVGEGT. The CDR3 length is 15 residues. The chain's CDR3 is CASSSVTGPTYEQYV. CDR3 coding DNA: TGTGCCAGCAGTTCAGTCACAGGTCCCACCTACGAGCAGTACGTC.

The chain recombines TRBV7-3 with TRBJ2-2; D gene ambiguous. V lost 4 bases and J lost 4, with 7 bases in between. Germline assignment: CDR1 SGHTA and CDR2 FQGTGA. The CDR3 loop spans 13 amino acids. CDR3 sequence: CASSSPSTGELFF. For the CDR3, the DNA is TGTGCCAGCAGCTCCCCGAGCACCGGGGAGCTGTTTTTT. Together with reference TRBV7-3 and TRBJ2-2, the CDR3 gives the full variable domain: GAGVSQTPSNKVTEKGKYVELRCDPISGHTALYWYRQSLGQGPEFLIYFQGTGAADDSGLPNDRFFAVRPEGSVSTLKIQRTERGDSAVYLCASSSPSTGELFFGEGSRLTVL.

The genes are TRBV4-2 and TRBJ2-1, with 7 bases matching TRBD2. The V and J ends lost 0 bases and 3 bases, in that order; junction bases with no gene match: 20. The CDR3 totals 21 residues. Germline CDR1 is LGHNA and CDR2 is YNFKEQ. The CDR3 DNA reads TGTGCCAGCAGCCAAGATGGGTGGGGACTGGCGGGGGACCTCTACTACAATGAGCAGTTCTTC. Amino acids: CASSQDGWGLAGDLYYNEQFF.

The count of this clone is one. This sequence joins TRBV19 and TRBJ2-2; 7 bases match TRBD2. Germline V lookup: CDR1 LNHDA, CDR2 SQIVND (reference sequence). This CDR3 has 16 amino acids. V lost 5 bases, J lost 3 bases, and 9 bases stayed unmatched. CDR3 in DNA: TGTGCCAGTAGTGAGGGGAGGGCGTGGGACACCGGGGAGCTGTTTTTT. Translation: CASSEGRAWDTGELFF.

The rearrangement joins TRBV18 to TRBJ1-5; 9 bases align to TRBD1. Germline V CDR1 and CDR2: KGHSH, LQKENI. This CDR3 is built from 15 residues. J lost 5 bases, V lost 6 bases, and 8 bases had no gene match. This CDR3 is CASSPTGGGYQPQHF. For the CDR3, the DNA is TGTGCCAGCTCCCCGACAGGGGGAGGGTATCAGCCCCAGCATTTT.

The rearrangement joins TRBV28 to TRBJ2-7; 10 bases are shared with TRBD1. Germline values: CDR1 MDHEN, CDR2 SYDVKM. The CDR3 is 15 amino acids. Losses at the gene ends were 6 bases for V and 6 bases for J; bases not matched to a gene: 11. CDR3 region: CASSHGGQGPAEQYF. The DNA for the CDR3 is TGTGCCAGCAGCCACGGGGGACAGGGGCCCGCCGAGCAGTACTTC.